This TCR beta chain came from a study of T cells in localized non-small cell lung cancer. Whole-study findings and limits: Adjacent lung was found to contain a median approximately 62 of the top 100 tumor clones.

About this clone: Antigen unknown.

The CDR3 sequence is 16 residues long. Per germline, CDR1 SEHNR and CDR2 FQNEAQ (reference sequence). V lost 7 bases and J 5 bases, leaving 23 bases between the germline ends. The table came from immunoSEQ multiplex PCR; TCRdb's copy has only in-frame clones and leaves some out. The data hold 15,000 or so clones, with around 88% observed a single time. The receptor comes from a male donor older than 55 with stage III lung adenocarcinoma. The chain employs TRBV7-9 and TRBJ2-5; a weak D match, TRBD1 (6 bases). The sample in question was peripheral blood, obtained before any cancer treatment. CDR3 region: CASTRLRAGVVETQYF. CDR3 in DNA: TGTGCCAGCACCCGTCTCAGGGCAGGGGTGGTGGAGACCCAGTACTTC.